This is a list of T cell receptor beta chains from one sample in a study of cytomegalovirus exposure and HLA in healthy donors. Libraries were prepared by immunoSEQ multiplex PCR; TCRdb keeps only in-frame clonotypes and omits some of them. This table has approximately 120,000 clones, over 60% appearing once. Sequencing was carried out using PBMCs. These TCRs come from a woman aged 40 to 55 in good health and CMV-seronegative. Both conserved end residues are part of each CDR3.

V: TRBV28
J: TRBJ2-7
CDR3: CASSLIRGSSYEQYF

V: TRBV28
J: TRBJ1-5
CDR3: CASSLGQGSQPQHF

V: TRBV7-2
J: TRBJ1-2
CDR3: CASSGGQDYGYTF

V: TRBV12-5
J: TRBJ2-1
CDR3: CASGLAAGTSSANEQFF

V: TRBV18
J: TRBJ2-1
CDR3: CASSPPGGSTYNEQFF

V: TRBV28
J: TRBJ2-3
CDR3: CASSRPGGTDTQYF

V: TRBV19
J: TRBJ2-7
CDR3: CASSMYGRVRSRSSYEQYF

V: TRBV10-3
J: TRBJ2-4
CDR3: CAISREILAKNIQYF

V: TRBV4-3
J: TRBJ2-7
CDR3: CASSRFPGTGLHEQYF

V: TRBV19
J: TRBJ2-3
CDR3: CASSPSSGSVATQYF

V: TRBV10-1
J: TRBJ1-1
CDR3: CASSSGVRTEAFF

V: TRBV6-6
J: TRBJ2-5
CDR3: CASSYRSSGQETQYF

V: TRBV19
J: TRBJ1-1
CDR3: CASGDRRNTEAFF

V: TRBV29-1
J: TRBJ2-5
CDR3: CSAGTSVFQETQYF

V: TRBV7-9
J: TRBJ2-5
CDR3: CASSRNGETQYF

V: TRBV10-3
J: TRBJ1-2
CDR3: CAISGDRLYGYTF

V: TRBV28
J: TRBJ2-1
CDR3: CASTRGRSSYNEQFF

V: TRBV4-1
J: .
CDR3: CASSQVTGTSGSFGEQYF

V: TRBV11-2
J: .
CDR3: CASSPQMGSDEQYF

V: TRBV19
J: TRBJ2-7
CDR3: CASSIDNPGTGSYEQYF

V: TRBV11-3
J: TRBJ2-2
CDR3: CASSSGGTGELFF

V: TRBV16
J: TRBJ1-1
CDR3: CASRREGGQGATEAFF

V: TRBV5-1
J: TRBJ2-2
CDR3: CASSSATGGRTGELFF

V: TRBV5-6
J: TRBJ1-6
CDR3: CASSPEQGDSPLHF

V: TRBV5-1
J: TRBJ1-2
CDR3: CASSPQGTAVNYGYTF

V: TRBV18
J: TRBJ1-1
CDR3: CASSPQGMGAFF

V: TRBV5-4
J: TRBJ1-4
CDR3: CASSLDRVGEKLFF

V: TRBV7-9
J: TRBJ2-7
CDR3: CSSSLAPYEQYF

V: TRBV2
J: TRBJ1-5
CDR3: CASKRDNNQPQHF

V: TRBV5-4
J: TRBJ1-3
CDR3: CASSQDTLGNTIYF

V: TRBV19
J: TRBJ2-7
CDR3: CARKRTQYF

V: TRBV28
J: TRBJ1-1
CDR3: CASIGPPGRGTEAFF

V: TRBV6-4
J: TRBJ2-1
CDR3: CASRRTGFDANEQFF

V: TRBV5-5
J: TRBJ2-5
CDR3: CASSLQGQETQYF

V: TRBV7-9
J: TRBJ2-7
CDR3: CASSHLLDSSYEQYF

V: TRBV15
J: TRBJ2-7
CDR3: CATSRVELAEQYF

V: TRBV20-1
J: TRBJ2-3
CDR3: CSASDTDTQYF

V: TRBV15
J: TRBJ2-1
CDR3: CATSTGTSDEQFF

V: TRBV18
J: TRBJ1-4
CDR3: CASSPPGQGNEKLFF

V: TRBV28
J: TRBJ2-7
CDR3: CASSFRLAGASEQYF

V: TRBV28
J: TRBJ1-5
CDR3: CASSFGGSNQPQHF

V: TRBV5-1
J: TRBJ2-5
CDR3: CASSRTAREETQYF